Here is one TCR beta chain with its context. Germline CDR1 and CDR2: SNHLY and FYNNEI. V lost 6 bases, J lost 10 bases, and 10 bases lay in between. The CDR3 is made up of 11 amino acids. The data were produced by immunoSEQ multiplex PCR, yet TCRdb's version contains in-frame clones alone and is incomplete. The sample carries 65,000 to 85,000 clones, around 80% recorded once. This record belongs to a study of T cell clones after liver transplantation. Whole-study context: Liver transplant recipients had immunosuppression withdrawal attempted within 2 years. Post-transplant blood was tracked for graft-donor-reactive T cell clones identified in a pre-transplant mixed lymphocyte reaction.

The origin of this receptor is a human patient who received a liver transplant. Among the T cells, some may be from the graft donor. This specimen was CD4+ T cells from blood, taken about 50 months after liver transplant. This chain uses TRBV2 with TRBJ2-1; D is perhaps TRBD2 (5 bases). The CDR3 loop reads CASSRGWEQFF. CDR3 in DNA: TGTGCCAGCAGCCGCGGGTGGGAGCAGTTCTTC.